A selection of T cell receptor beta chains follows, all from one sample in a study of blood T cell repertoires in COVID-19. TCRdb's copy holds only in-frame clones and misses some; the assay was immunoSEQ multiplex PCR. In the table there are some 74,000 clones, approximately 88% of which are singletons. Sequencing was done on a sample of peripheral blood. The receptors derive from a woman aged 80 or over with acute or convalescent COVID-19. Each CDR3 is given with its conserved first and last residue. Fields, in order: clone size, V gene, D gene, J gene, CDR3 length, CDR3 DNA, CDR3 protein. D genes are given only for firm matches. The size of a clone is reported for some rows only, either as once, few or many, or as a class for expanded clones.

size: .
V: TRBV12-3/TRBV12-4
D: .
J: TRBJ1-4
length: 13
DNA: TGTGCCAGCAGTTTATCAGGGGTTGAAAAACTGTTTTTT
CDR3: CASSLSGVEKLFF

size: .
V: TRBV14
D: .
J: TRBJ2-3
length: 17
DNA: TGTGCCAGCAGCCAAACGACGGGGGTTTTTGGCACAGATACGCAGTATTTT
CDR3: CASSQTTGVFGTDTQYF

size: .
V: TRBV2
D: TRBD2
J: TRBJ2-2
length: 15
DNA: TGTGCCAGCAGGTCCGAGCGGGGTAACACCGGGGAGCTGTTTTTT
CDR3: CASRSERGNTGELFF

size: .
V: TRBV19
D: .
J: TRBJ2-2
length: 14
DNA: TGTGCCAGTAAGGCCCGGGGGAACACCGGGGAGCTGTTTTTT
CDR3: CASKARGNTGELFF

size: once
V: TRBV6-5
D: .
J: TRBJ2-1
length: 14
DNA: TGTGCCAGCAGTTACCCCCCTCGGGGTAATGAGCAGTTCTTC
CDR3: CASSYPPRGNEQFF

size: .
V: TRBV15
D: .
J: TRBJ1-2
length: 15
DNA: TGTGCCACCAGCAGAGGCGGGGACTTTGGCTATGGCTACACCTTC
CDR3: CATSRGGDFGYGYTF

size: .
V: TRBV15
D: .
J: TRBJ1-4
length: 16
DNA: TGTGCCACCAGCAGACTACAGGGAACAACTAATGAAAAACTGTTTTTT
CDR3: CATSRLQGTTNEKLFF

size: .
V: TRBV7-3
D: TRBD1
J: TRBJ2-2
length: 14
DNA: TGTGCCAGCTCGTCGACAGGGGGTCACGGGGAGCTGTTTTTT
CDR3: CASSSTGGHGELFF

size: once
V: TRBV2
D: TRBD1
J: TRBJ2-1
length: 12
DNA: TGTGCCAGCAGAGTGGACAGGGGCGAGCAGTTCTTC
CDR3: CASRVDRGEQFF

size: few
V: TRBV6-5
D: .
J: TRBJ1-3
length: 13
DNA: TGTGCCAGCAGGAGGAATCGGGGAAACACCATATATTTT
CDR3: CASRRNRGNTIYF

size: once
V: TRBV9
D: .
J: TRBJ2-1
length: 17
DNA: TGTGCCAGCAGCGTAGGGGCAGGCGGGGTAGCCGGCAATGAGCAGTTCTTC
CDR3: CASSVGAGGVAGNEQFF

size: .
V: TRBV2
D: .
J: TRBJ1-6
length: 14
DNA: TGTGCCAGCCGCCTCGGACAACTCAATTCACCCCTCCACTTT
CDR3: CASRLGQLNSPLHF

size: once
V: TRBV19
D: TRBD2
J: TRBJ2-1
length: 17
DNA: TGTGCCAGTAGTATGGGAGGAGCGGGAGGTTCCTACAATGAGCAGTTCTTC
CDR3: CASSMGGAGGSYNEQFF

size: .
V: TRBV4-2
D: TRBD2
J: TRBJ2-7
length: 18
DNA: TGTGCCAGCAGCCAAGATAGTAGGGCTAGCGGACTTCACTACGAGCAGTACTTC
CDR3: CASSQDSRASGLHYEQYF

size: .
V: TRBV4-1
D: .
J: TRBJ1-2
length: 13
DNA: TGCGCCAGCAGCCTGACTGGGGGCGTGGGCTACACCTTC
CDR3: CASSLTGGVGYTF

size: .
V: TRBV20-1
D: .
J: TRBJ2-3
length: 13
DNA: TGCAGTGCTAGTTTAGCGGGCACAGATACGCAGTATTTT
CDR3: CSASLAGTDTQYF

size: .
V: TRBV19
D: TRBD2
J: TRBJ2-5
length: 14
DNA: TGTGCCAGTAGGACTACTAGCGGGGGAGAGACCCAGTACTTC
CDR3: CASRTTSGGETQYF

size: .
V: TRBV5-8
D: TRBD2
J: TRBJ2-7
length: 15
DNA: TGTGCCAGCAGCTACCGACACGGGGGGGCCTCCGAGCAGTACTTC
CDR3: CASSYRHGGASEQYF

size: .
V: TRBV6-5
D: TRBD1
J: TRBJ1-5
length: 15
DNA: TGTGCCAGCACCTCAGGGGGTCGGAGCAATCAGCCCCAGCATTTT
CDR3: CASTSGGRSNQPQHF

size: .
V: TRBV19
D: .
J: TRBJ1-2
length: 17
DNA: TGTGCCAGTAGTATCCCCGTAACCGGACATTTGAACTATGGCTACACCTTC
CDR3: CASSIPVTGHLNYGYTF

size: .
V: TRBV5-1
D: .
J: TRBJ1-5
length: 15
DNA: TGCGCCAGCAGCTTGAGTACCGGGGACAATCAGCCCCAGCATTTT
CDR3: CASSLSTGDNQPQHF

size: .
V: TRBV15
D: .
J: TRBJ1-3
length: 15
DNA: TGTGCCACCAGGACAGGAGCGAGCTCTGGAAACACCATATATTTT
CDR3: CATRTGASSGNTIYF

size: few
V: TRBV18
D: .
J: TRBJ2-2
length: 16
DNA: TGTGCCAGCTCACCACCGGTGGGCCAGGGGACCGGGGAGCTGTTTTTT
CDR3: CASSPPVGQGTGELFF

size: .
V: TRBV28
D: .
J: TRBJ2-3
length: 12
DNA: TGTGCCAGCACCGTATTCCCCGATACGCAGTATTTT
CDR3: CASTVFPDTQYF

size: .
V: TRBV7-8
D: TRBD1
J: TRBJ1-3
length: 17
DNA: TGTGCCAGCAGCTTAGCGCAACCGGGACAGGGTAGAAACACCATATATTTT
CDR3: CASSLAQPGQGRNTIYF

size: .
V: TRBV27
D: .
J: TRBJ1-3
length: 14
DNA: TGTGCCAGCAGTTCCCCGAGCTCTGGAAACACCATATATTTT
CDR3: CASSSPSSGNTIYF

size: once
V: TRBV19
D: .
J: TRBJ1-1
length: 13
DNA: TGTGCCAGTACGGCGGTCCCGAACACTGAAGCTTTCTTT
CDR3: CASTAVPNTEAFF

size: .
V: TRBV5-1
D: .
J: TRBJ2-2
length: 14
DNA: TGCGCCAGCAGACAGGACGCGAACACCGGGGAGCTGTTTTTT
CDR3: CASRQDANTGELFF

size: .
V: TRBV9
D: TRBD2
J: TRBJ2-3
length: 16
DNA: TGTGCCAGCAGCTATAGCGGGGGGGGGCAAGGAGATACGCAGTATTTT
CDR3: CASSYSGGGQGDTQYF

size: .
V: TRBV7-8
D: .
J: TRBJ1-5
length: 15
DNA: TGTGCCAGCAGCCTAAGTGGGGGGGTCGTTCAGCCCCAGCATTTT
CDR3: CASSLSGGVVQPQHF

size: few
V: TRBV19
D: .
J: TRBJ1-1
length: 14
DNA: TGTGCCAGTAGTTTGACAGCGCAGAACACTGAAGCTTTCTTT
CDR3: CASSLTAQNTEAFF

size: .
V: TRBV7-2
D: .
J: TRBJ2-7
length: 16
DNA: TGTGCCAGCAGCTCTACGGGGGGCCCTAGCTCCTACGAGCAGTACTTC
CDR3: CASSSTGGPSSYEQYF

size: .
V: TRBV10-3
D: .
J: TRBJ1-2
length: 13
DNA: TGTGCCATCAGTGAGGGCCCTAACTATGGCTACACCTTC
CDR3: CAISEGPNYGYTF

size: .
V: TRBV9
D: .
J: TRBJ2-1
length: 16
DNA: TGTGCCAGCAGCGTAGGGCCAGCGCCGGGCAGGGATGAGCAGTTCTTC
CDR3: CASSVGPAPGRDEQFF

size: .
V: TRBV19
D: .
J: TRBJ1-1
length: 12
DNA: TGTGCCAACCCAGGGAAGGACACTGAAGCTTTCTTT
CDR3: CANPGKDTEAFF

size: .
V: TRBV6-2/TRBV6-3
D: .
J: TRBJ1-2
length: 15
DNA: TGTGCCAGCAGTTACCGTATGACAGGAACCTATGGCTACACCTTC
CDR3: CASSYRMTGTYGYTF

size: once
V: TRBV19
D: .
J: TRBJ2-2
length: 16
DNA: TGTGCCAGTAGTACCCGGACTACCCTCACCATCGGGGAGCTGTTTTTT
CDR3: CASSTRTTLTIGELFF

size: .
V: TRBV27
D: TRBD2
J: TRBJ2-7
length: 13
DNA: TGTGCCAGCAGGGTAGCGGGAGCTTACGAGCAGTACTTC
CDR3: CASRVAGAYEQYF

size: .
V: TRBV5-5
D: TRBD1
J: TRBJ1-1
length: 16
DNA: TGTGCCAGCAGCTTGGTTCAGGGGGCGCGGTACACTGAAGCTTTCTTT
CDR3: CASSLVQGARYTEAFF

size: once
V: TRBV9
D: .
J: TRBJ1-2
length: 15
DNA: TGTGCCAGCAGCTCCCCGCCGCCTGAGGACTATGGCTACACCTTC
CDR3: CASSSPPPEDYGYTF

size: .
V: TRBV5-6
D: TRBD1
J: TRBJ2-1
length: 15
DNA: TGTGCCAGCAGCTCCCGGGACAGGGGCCACAATGAGCAGTTCTTC
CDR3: CASSSRDRGHNEQFF

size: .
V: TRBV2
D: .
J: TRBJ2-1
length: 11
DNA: TGTGCCACCGCCTTTGAGGATGAGCAGTTCTTC
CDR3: CATAFEDEQFF

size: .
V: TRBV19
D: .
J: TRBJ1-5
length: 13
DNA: TGTGCCACCTCGGGGGACTTCGAACGGCCCCAGCATTTT
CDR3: CATSGDFERPQHF

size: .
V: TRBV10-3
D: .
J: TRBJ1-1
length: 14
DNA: TGTGCCATCAGTGAGTCAGAGCTACCCACTGAAGCTTTCTTT
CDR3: CAISESELPTEAFF

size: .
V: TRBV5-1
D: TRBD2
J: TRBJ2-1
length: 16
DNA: TGCGCCAGCAGCGCGAGAGTCGGACTAGCACGGAATGAGCAGTTCTTC
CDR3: CASSARVGLARNEQFF

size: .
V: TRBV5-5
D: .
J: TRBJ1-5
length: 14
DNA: TGTGCCAGCAGCTTGGAAGGGGGAAATCAGCCCCAGCATTTT
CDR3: CASSLEGGNQPQHF

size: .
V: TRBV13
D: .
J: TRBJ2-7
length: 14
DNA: TGTGCCAGCAGCTTAGACGGGATTTCCTACGAGCAGTACTTC
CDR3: CASSLDGISYEQYF

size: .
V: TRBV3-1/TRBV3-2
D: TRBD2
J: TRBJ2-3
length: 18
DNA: TGTGCCAGCAGCCCCAGAACGGCGCGGGGGGGACGCACAGATACGCAGTATTTT
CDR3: CASSPRTARGGRTDTQYF

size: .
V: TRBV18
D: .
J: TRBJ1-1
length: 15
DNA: TGTGCCAGCTCACCCTGGCACGAGGGGAACACTGAAGCTTTCTTT
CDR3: CASSPWHEGNTEAFF

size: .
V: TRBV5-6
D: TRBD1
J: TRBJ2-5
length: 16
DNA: TGTGCCAGCAGATCATACGACAGGGGACTCCAAGAGACCCAGTACTTC
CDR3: CASRSYDRGLQETQYF

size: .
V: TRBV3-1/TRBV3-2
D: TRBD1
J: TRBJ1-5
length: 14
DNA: TGTGCCAGCAGCCGCGGACAGGGGGGTCAGCCCCAGCATTTT
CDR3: CASSRGQGGQPQHF

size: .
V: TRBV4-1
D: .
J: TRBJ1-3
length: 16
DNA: TGCGCCAGCAGCCAAGACAAGAGGAGCCTTGGAAACACCATATATTTT
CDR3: CASSQDKRSLGNTIYF

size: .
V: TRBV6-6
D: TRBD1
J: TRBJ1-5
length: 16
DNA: TGTGCCAGCAGTTACTTACAGGGGTCCAGCAATCAGCCCCAGCATTTT
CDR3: CASSYLQGSSNQPQHF

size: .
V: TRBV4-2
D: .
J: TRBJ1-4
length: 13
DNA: TGTGCCAGCAGCCCGGGACAACGGGAAAAACTGTTTTTT
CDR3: CASSPGQREKLFF